Sequencing of this TCR beta chain was carried out in a study of CD8 T cells in Susac syndrome. About 0.45 to 1 ug RNA was reverse transcribed with random hexamers. TCRdb re-called the immunoSEQ multiplex PCR reads through MiXCR, storing one row per CDR3 protein. The sample includes tens of thousands of distinct CDR3 sequences, approximately 95% seen only once; the top ten take 0.4% to 0.5%. Deletions cut 6 bases from V and 3 bases from J, with 12 bases between. This CDR3 comprises 13 residues. CDR1 SEHNR and CDR2 FQNEAQ come from the germline V gene (reference sequence). This TCR was sampled from a human donor with Susac syndrome. The chain links TRBV7-9 to TRBJ2-7; perhaps TRBD1 as D (6 bases). The sample comprised CD8+ T cells from PBMCs. CDR3 sequence: CASSTRDNYEQYF. The CDR3 coding sequence is TGTGCCAGCAGTACCCGGGACAACTACGAGCAGTACTTC.